Listed here are 22 T cell receptor beta chains from one sample, sequenced in a study of blood T cell repertoires in COVID-19. Sequencing was performed with immunoSEQ multiplex PCR; in TCRdb, only in-frame clones are kept and a portion is missing. The repertoire holds about 410,000 clones, with about nine tenths as singletons. Material for sequencing was peripheral blood. Receptors were obtained from a woman under 40 with active or convalescent COVID-19.

The chain employs TRBV4-1 and TRBJ2-1; maybe TRBD2 (6 bases). Germline V gene lookup returns CDR1 MGHRA and CDR2 YSYEKL. The CDR3 has 16 amino acids. Trimming took off 2 bases at V and 2 bases at J, with 13 bases between the two ends. The CDR3 nucleotides read TGCGCCAGCAGCCAACCTGGGAGGAAGACCTACAATGAGCAGTTCTTC. This translates into CASSQPGRKTYNEQFF.

The chain uses TRBV11-3 and TRBJ2-3; TRBD2 agrees at 12 bases. The CDR3 has 17 amino acids. Germline lookup yields CDR1 SGHNT and CDR2 YENEEA. With V trimmed by 4 bases and J by 0 bases, 5 bases remained unmatched. CDR3 nucleotides: TGTGCCAGCAGCTCCGGGACTAGCGGGTCTAGCACAGATACGCAGTATTTT. It translates to CASSSGTSGSSTDTQYF.

The rearrangement joins TRBV23-1 to TRBJ1-1; 8 bases align to TRBD1. TRBV23-1 is treated as an ORF (open reading frame) with a function not yet certain. This CDR3 has 12 residues. V dropped 6 bases and J dropped 11; count of bases not matched to a gene: 8. CDR3 nucleotide sequence: TGCGCCAGCAGGCACCCGACAGGGGTGGCTTTCTTT. It yields the protein CASRHPTGVAFF.

Note on this clone: The DNA is omitted, as the CDR3 cannot be located on it reliably, and the CDR3 follows TCRdb's listing. This chain connects TRBV21-1 to TRBJ1-3; TRBD1, as called in the table, went unchecked against the DNA. TRBV21-1 is shown as a pseudogene. The CDR3 is made up of 16 amino acids, end residues included. The CDR3: CASSPQGWGSGNTIYF.

The V call is TRBV7-9, the J call TRBJ1-1, with 7 positions matching TRBD1. CDR3 size: 13 residues. V lost 2 bases, J lost 10 bases, and 7 bases stayed unmatched. Germline CDR1 is SEHNR and CDR2 is FQNEAQ (reference sequence). The CDR3: CASSLSSGTAAFF. CDR3 DNA: TGTGCCAGCAGCTTATCATCTGGGACAGCAGCTTTCTTT.

The chain recombines TRBV6-5 with TRBJ2-3; 7 nucleotides agree with TRBD2. Germline CDR1 MNHEY, CDR2 SVGAGI. This CDR3 spans 15 amino acids. After removal of 6 bases from V and 2 bases from J, the junction contained 8 bases not matched to a gene. CDR3 DNA sequence: TGTGCCAGCAGAACAACGGGAGGTTCCACAGATACGCAGTATTTT. It specifies CASRTTGGSTDTQYF.

The chain is built from TRBV6-5 and TRBJ1-1; D is unclear. The V end was cut by 0 bases, the J end by 5 bases, with 10 bases between. The CDR3 extends over 14 amino acids. Germline V CDR1 and CDR2: MNHEY, SVGAGI. The CDR3 is CASSYSFGVTEAFF. The DNA of the CDR3 is TGTGCCAGCAGTTACTCCTTCGGGGTAACTGAAGCTTTCTTT.

This chain connects TRBV19 to TRBJ1-6; TRBD1 matches at 7 bases. The CDR3 spans 14 residues. Germline CDR1 and CDR2: LNHDA and SQIVND (reference sequence). J was trimmed by 5 bases and V by 8 bases; bases with no gene match: 6. CDR3 protein: CASGPDRDNSPLHF. The CDR3 DNA reads TGTGCCAGTGGACCCGACAGGGATAATTCACCCCTCCACTTT. The full variable domain, rest sourced from reference TRBV19 and TRBJ1-6, is DGGITQSPKYLFRKEGQNVTLSCEQNLNHDAMYWYRQDPGQGLRLIYYSQIVNDFQKGDIAEGYSVSREKKESFPLTVTSAQKNPTAFYLCASGPDRDNSPLHFGNGTRLTVT.

V gene TRBV27 combines with J gene TRBJ2-7, with 7 bases that match TRBD1. This CDR3 is 13 amino acids long. Trimming at V came to 6 bases and at J to 3 bases, leaving 5 bases not matched to a gene. Germline CDR1 and CDR2: MNHEY and SMNVEV (reference sequence). CDR3 bases: TGTGCCAGCAGGGGGACAGTAATCTACGAGCAGTACTTC. It translates to CASRGTVIYEQYF.

The CDR3 DNA sequence: TGTGCCAGCGGCCATGACACTGAAGCTTTCTTT. As protein: CASGHDTEAFF. The chain links TRBV6-6 to TRBJ1-1, with D uncertain. CDR3 length: 11 amino acids. V shed 8 bases and J shed 3 bases, with 7 bases lying between them. Looked up from germline, CDR1 is MNHNY and CDR2 is SVGAGI (reference sequence).

The chain joins TRBV5-4 to TRBJ2-3; 9 nucleotides line up with TRBD1. Trimming took 3 bases from V and 2 from J; bases not matched to a gene: 4. Germline loops: CDR1 SGHNT, CDR2 YYREEE (reference sequence). There are 15 residues in the CDR3. The CDR3 region has the DNA TGTGCCAGCAGCTGGGGGGACAGGGTCACAGATACGCAGTATTTT. Residues: CASSWGDRVTDTQYF. Full variable domain (rest looked up from reference TRBV5-4 and TRBJ2-3): ETGVTQSPTHLIKTRGQQVTLRCSSQSGHNTVSWYQQALGQGPQFIFQYYREEENGRGNFPPRFSGLQFPNYSSELNVNALELDDSALYLCASSWGDRVTDTQYFGPGTRLTVL.

This clone appeared a single time. The gene calls are TRBV5-4 and TRBJ2-1, with a tentative D call TRBD1 (7 bases). The CDR3 loop spans 16 amino acids. V shed 5 bases and J shed 1 base, with 16 bases lying between them. The germline V gene encodes CDR1 SGHNT and CDR2 YYREEE (reference sequence). DNA for the CDR3: TGTGCCAGCAGAGCCCCTCAGGGGGGATCCTACAATGAGCAGTTCTTC. Its protein product is CASRAPQGGSYNEQFF.

The rearrangement links TRBV4-1 to TRBJ2-1; D might be TRBD2 (6 bases). CDR3 length: 16 amino acids. The germline CDR1 and CDR2 sequences are MGHRA and YSYEKL. Trimming removed 1 base from V and 12 bases from J, with 22 bases in between. DNA of the CDR3: TGCGCCAGCAGCCAAGCTTCGGGACTTCCCCCCCAGGGGCAGTTCTTC. Translating it yields CASSQASGLPPQGQFF.

The chain has TRBV5-6 and TRBJ1-4; perhaps TRBD1 as D (6 bases). From germline, CDR1 is SGHDT and CDR2 YYEEEE. This CDR3 is built from 14 residues. The germline V and J ends were trimmed by 2 bases and 5 bases, with 10 bases remaining between them. CDR3 sequence reads: CASSLGQLNEKLFF. CDR3 sequence (DNA): TGTGCCAGCAGCTTAGGACAGTTAAATGAAAAACTGTTTTTT.

V gene TRBV5-1 combines with J gene TRBJ1-1; D is possibly TRBD1 (5 bases). The CDR3 is made up of 13 amino acids. Germline CDR1 and CDR2: SGHRS and YFSETQ. With 3 bases removed from V and 3 bases from J, the gap between germline ends came to 9 bases. In nucleotides, the CDR3 is TGCGCCAGCAGCTCTGGGGGGGACACTGAAGCTTTCTTT. Protein product: CASSSGGDTEAFF.

This chain links TRBV6-1 with TRBJ2-2; 10 bases agree with TRBD2. V lost 3 bases, J lost 1 base, and 11 bases stayed unmatched. Germline V CDR1 and CDR2: MNHNS, SASEGT. The CDR3 length is 19 residues. CDR3 residues: CASSDTLSRTSGNTGELFF. As DNA, the CDR3 is TGTGCCAGCAGTGACACCCTAAGCCGGACTAGCGGGAACACCGGGGAGCTGTTTTTT.

The chain is built from TRBV6-4 and TRBJ1-1; 10 nucleotides align to TRBD1. CDR3 length: 14 amino acids. Germline V gene sequence: CDR1 MRHNA, CDR2 SNTAGT. J lost 7 bases, V lost 2 bases, and 4 bases had no gene match. The DNA of the CDR3 is TGTGCCAGCAGTGACAGGGGACAGGGGCATGAAGCTTTCTTT. Amino acids: CASSDRGQGHEAFF.

The chain has TRBV18 and TRBJ1-1; possibly TRBD1 for D (6 bases). Germline CDR1 and CDR2: KGHSH and LQKENI. The CDR3 extends over 14 amino acids. Trimming cost V 5 bases and J 1 base, with 11 bases left between them. The CDR3 loop is CASSRGQRNTEAFF. In nucleotides, the CDR3 is TGTGCCAGCTCAAGGGGACAAAGGAACACTGAAGCTTTCTTT.

This chain links TRBV3-1 (or the pseudogene TRBV3-2) with TRBJ1-2; TRBD1 might be the D (5 bases). The germline V and J ends were trimmed by 7 bases and 7 bases, with 22 bases remaining between them. Germline assignment: CDR1 LGHDT and CDR2 YNNKEL (reference sequence). This CDR3 has 15 residues. Here the CDR3 DNA reads TGTGCCAGCAAACACCGGGCACAGGCGTCTACTGGCTACACCTTC. This codes for CASKHRAQASTGYTF.

The gene calls are TRBV15 and TRBJ2-2, with D possibly matching TRBD2 (6 bases). The CDR3 runs 17 residues. The V gene's germline CDR1 is LNHNV and CDR2 YYDKDF (reference sequence). V lost 3 bases, J lost 0 bases, and 14 bases lay in between. The DNA of the CDR3 is TGTGCCACCAGCAGGCAAGCCGGGACTGCGAACACCGGGGAGCTGTTTTTT. This sequence encodes CATSRQAGTANTGELFF. The complete variable domain, with remaining parts taken from reference TRBV15 and TRBJ2-2, reads DAMVIQNPRYQVTQFGKPVTLSCSQTLNHNVMYWYQQKSSQAPKLLFHYYDKDFNNEADTPDNFQSRRPNTSFCFLDIRSPGLGDTAMYLCATSRQAGTANTGELFFGEGSRLTVL.

The gene calls are TRBV3-1 (or the pseudogene TRBV3-2) and TRBJ2-7; TRBD1 aligns across 7 bases. This CDR3 region has 13 residues. V shed 6 bases, J shed 6 bases, and the junction held 8 bases outside the gene matches. Germline-derived CDR1 and CDR2 are LGHDT and YNNKEL (reference sequence). CDR3 protein: CASSQKTGFEQYF. The CDR3 DNA reads as TGTGCCAGCAGTCAGAAGACAGGGTTCGAGCAGTACTTC.

This clone has just a few counts. Additional DNA sequences in this sample encode the identical CDR3. This rearrangement joins TRBV5-1 to TRBJ1-6; 7 bases match TRBD1. The ends lost 2 bases at V and 8 bases at J; junction bases unmatched: 4. Germline CDR1 SGHRS, CDR2 YFSETQ. The CDR3 has 14 residues. In DNA form, the CDR3 reads TGCGCCAGCAGCTTAAGACAGGGCGATTCACCCCTCCACTTT. This sequence encodes CASSLRQGDSPLHF.